This T cell receptor (beta chain) was retrieved from a study of regulatory T cells in long-lasting Graves disease. Looked up from germline, CDR1 is SGHTA and CDR2 is FQGNSA. The CDR3 runs to 16 residues. The V and J ends lost 5 bases and 1 base, in that order; junction bases with no gene match: 9. Time point denoted: newly diagnosed GD, antithyroid drugs for less than 3 months. Isolated PBMC RNA provided the starting material for the TCR library. Criteria from the American Thyroid Association guidelines were applied to diagnose Graves' disease. Investigators prepared the TCR beta libraries by applying iRepertoire HTBI primers and Arm-PCR of CDR3 regions. TCRdb re-called the multiplex PCR reads through MiXCR, storing one row per CDR3 protein. The profile shows hundreds of thousands of distinct CDR3 sequences, 15% to 19% of them singletons. Study-level findings and limits: Small sample size may have lowered accuracy. Newly diagnosed Graves' patients exceeded persistent ones in TCR diversity. Persistent cases favored TRBV28, TRBJ1-2 and TRBJ2-5.

Worth noting for this clonotype: The target antigen is unknown. A far larger clone is one nucleotide away, so this likely arose from a read error. The conserved final phenylalanine or tryptophan is absent from the CDR3, which likely points to a read error.

The clonotype was recovered from a female donor with Graves disease. The sample in question was peripheral blood mononuclear cells (PBMCs), obtained at new diagnosis, from a patient treated with antithyroid drugs. J is TRBJ2-3 and V is TRBV7-2, with 7 bases identical to TRBD2. The DNA for the CDR3 is TGTGCCAGCAGCCTCGCTGGGAGGGAGGGCACAGATACGCAGTATATT. Translating gives CASSLAGREGTDTQYI.